This entry concerns a single TCR beta chain. Trimming removed 4 bases at V and 5 bases at J, with 7 bases between. Germline values: CDR1 SGHNT, CDR2 YYREEE (reference sequence). The CDR3 is 12 residues long. The data belong to a study of blood T cell repertoires in COVID-19. Turning to the study itself: Samples of COVID-19 (acute and convalescent) were obtained from the United States, Italy and Spain. PBMCs, B-cell-depleted T cells, or T cells were the source of the cDNA or gDNA that made up the material.

Authors' processing steps: Reference gene primers were amplified, and this amplification served to estimate nucleated cell counts. Sequenced by immunoSEQ multiplex PCR; TCRdb stores in-frame clones only, minus some. V and J calls and clone size come straight from that table; D and trimming were deduced from the DNA. The sample contains approximately 350,000 clones, more than 80% of which appear only once. Sequenced input: peripheral blood. The TCR originated in a man aged 40-50 years with acute or convalescent COVID-19. The chain uses TRBV5-4 and TRBJ1-5; D is ambiguous. This CDR3 reads CASSPPDQPQHF. The CDR3 nucleotides read TGTGCCAGCAGCCCTCCCGATCAGCCCCAGCATTTT.